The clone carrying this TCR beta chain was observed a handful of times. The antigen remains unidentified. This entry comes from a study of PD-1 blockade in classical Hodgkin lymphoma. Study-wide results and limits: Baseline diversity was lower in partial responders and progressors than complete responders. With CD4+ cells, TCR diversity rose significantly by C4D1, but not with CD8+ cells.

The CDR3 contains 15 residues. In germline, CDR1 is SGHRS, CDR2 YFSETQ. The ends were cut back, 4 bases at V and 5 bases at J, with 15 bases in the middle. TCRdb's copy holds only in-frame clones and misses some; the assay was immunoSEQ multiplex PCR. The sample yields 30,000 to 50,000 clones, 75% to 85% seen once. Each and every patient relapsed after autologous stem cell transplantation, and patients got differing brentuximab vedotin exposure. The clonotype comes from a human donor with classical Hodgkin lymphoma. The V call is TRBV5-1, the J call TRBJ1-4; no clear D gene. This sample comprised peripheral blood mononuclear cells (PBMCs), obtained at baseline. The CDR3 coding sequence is TGCGCCAGCAGCCCGGGGATGTCTCCGAATGAAAAACTGTTTTTT. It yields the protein CASSPGMSPNEKLFF.